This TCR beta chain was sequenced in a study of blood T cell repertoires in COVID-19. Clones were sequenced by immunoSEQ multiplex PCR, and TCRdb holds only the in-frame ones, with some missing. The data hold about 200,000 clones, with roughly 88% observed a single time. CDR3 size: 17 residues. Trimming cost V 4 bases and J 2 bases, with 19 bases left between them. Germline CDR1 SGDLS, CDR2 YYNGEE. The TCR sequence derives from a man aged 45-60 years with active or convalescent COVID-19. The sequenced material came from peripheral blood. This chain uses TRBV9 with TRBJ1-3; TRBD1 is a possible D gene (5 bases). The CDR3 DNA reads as TGTGCCAGCAGCTCGGGGGGGAGACATAGTCCTGGAAACACCATATATTTT. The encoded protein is CASSSGGRHSPGNTIYF.